These 25 T cell receptor beta chains share one sample of origin, sequenced in a study of tumor-infiltrating lymphocytes in oesophageal squamous cell carcinoma. TCRdb reprocessed the PCR reads via MiXCR and lists one record per CDR3 protein. The sample yields around 18,000 distinct CDR3 sequences, 40% to 45% seen once. Specimen: esophageal tumor tissue. The receptors here all came from a male donor with esophageal squamous cell carcinoma.

This clonotype has ten or more counts. V and J are TRBV5-1 and TRBJ1-1; D is perhaps TRBD1 (6 bases). The CDR3 sequence is 13 residues long. V was clipped by 4 bases and J by 3 bases, with 10 bases between them. Germline assignment: CDR1 SGHRS and CDR2 YFSETQ. The CDR3 loop reads CASSPRGDTEAFF. CDR3 sequence (DNA): TGCGCCAGCAGCCCGAGGGGGGACACTGAAGCTTTCTTT.

This clonotype was counted at least ten times. The chain employs TRBV11-2 and TRBJ1-3; possible D gene TRBD1, 5 bases. The CDR3 length is 18 residues. V was pared by 1 base and J by 0 bases, with 16 bases between. Germline lookup yields CDR1 SGHAT and CDR2 FQNNGV. The CDR3 coding sequence is TGTGCCAGCAGCTTAGGTTGGGGGACTCCACTCTCTGGAAACACCATATATTTT. Translated: CASSLGWGTPLSGNTIYF.

This chain links TRBV7-6 with TRBJ2-1, with D possibly TRBD1 on 6 matching bases. The end of the DNA is better explained by TRBJ2-7, so the J call may be wrong. Germline CDR1 reads SGHVS; CDR2 reads FNYEAQ. CDR3 length: 14 amino acids. This CDR3 reads CASSVDSYQNEQYF. CDR3 in DNA: TGTGCCAGCAGCGTGGACAGTTATCAGAACGAGCAGTACTTC.

In its sample, this clonotype was seen a few times. V usage is TRBV7-2 and J usage is TRBJ2-7; 11 bases align to TRBD2. The CDR3 has 16 residues. The J segment lost 8 bases and the V segment lost 1 base, leaving 10 bases of the junction unmatched. Germline-derived CDR1 and CDR2 are SGHTA and FQGNSA. Here the CDR3 reads CASSLGLLAGATKQYF. The CDR3, as DNA: TGTGCCAGCAGCTTAGGACTACTAGCGGGAGCTACTAAGCAGTACTTC.

By frequency in the sample, this clonotype is medium-sized. The rearrangement uses TRBV12-3 or TRBV12-4 and TRBJ1-1, with a tentative D call TRBD1 (6 bases). CDR3 length: 14 amino acids. The V end was cut by 2 bases, the J end by 3 bases, with 10 bases between. The CDR3 region is CASSLRGADTEAFF. For the CDR3, the DNA is TGTGCCAGCAGTTTACGGGGGGCGGACACTGAAGCTTTCTTT.

This clonotype was found once. The V and J genes are TRBV19 and TRBJ2-5, with a tentative D call TRBD1 (6 bases). The DNA end lines up better with TRBJ2-1; the J call may be wrong. Germline V gene data show CDR1 as LNHDA and CDR2 as SQIVND (reference sequence). The length of the CDR3 is 13 residues. CDR3 sequence reads: CASSIARGNEQFF. In DNA, the CDR3 is TGTGCCAGTAGTATAGCCAGGGGTAATGAGCAGTTCTTC.

A note on this clonotype: One base away lies a much larger clone, so this may be a sequencing read error. The chain couples TRBV6-5 to TRBJ1-5; D remains ambiguous. The CDR3 is 14 amino acids. Germline CDR1 is MNHEY and CDR2 is SVGAGI. The CDR3 sequence is CASSYASSDQPQHF. CDR3 DNA sequence: TGTGCCAGCAGTTACGCAAGTAGCGATCAGCCCCAGCATTTT.

This clonotype was seen many times. The genes are TRBV11-2 and TRBJ2-2; 7 nucleotides match TRBD1. Germline trimming cut 5 bases from V and 1 base from J; bases unmatched to any gene: 1. The CDR3 consists of 14 residues. Looked up from germline, CDR1 is SGHAT and CDR2 is FQNNGV. CDR3 amino acids: CASSRQGNTGELFF. CDR3 nucleotide sequence: TGTGCCAGCAGCCGACAGGGGAACACCGGGGAGCTGTTTTTT. The full variable domain, completed using reference TRBV11-2 and TRBJ2-2, is EAGVAQSPRYKIIEKRQSVAFWCNPISGHATLYWYQQILGQGPKLLIQFQNNGVVDDSQLPKDRFSAERLKGVDSTLKIQPAKLEDSAVYLCASSRQGNTGELFFGEGSRLTVL.

This clonotype was seen ten or more times. This may be a read error, as it is one base from a much larger clone. This sequence joins TRBV11-3 and TRBJ2-4; D is undetermined. Gene TRBJ2-7 matches the end of the DNA better, so the J call may be wrong. The CDR3 contains 14 residues. Per germline, CDR1 SGHNT and CDR2 YENEEA. The CDR3 loop reads CASSLGLSYDEQYF. The DNA for the CDR3 is TGTGCCAGCAGCTTAGGTCTATCTTACGACGAGCAGTACTTC.

This clonotype appeared many times. The V and J genes are TRBV5-8 and TRBJ2-1, with TRBD2 identical over 12 bases. CDR1 is SGHTS, CDR2 YDEGEE, per germline. Trimming removed 0 bases from V and 4 bases from J; junction bases left unmatched: 2. CDR3 size: 16 residues. As DNA, the CDR3 is TGTGCCAGCAGCTTGGACGGGACTAGCGGGTACAATGAGCAGTTCTTC. Translating it yields CASSLDGTSGYNEQFF.

This chain connects TRBV4-1 to TRBJ2-3; D call uncertain. The CDR3 contains 14 residues. V was trimmed by 2 bases and J by 4 bases, leaving 10 bases between them. CDR1 is MGHRA, CDR2 YSYEKL, per germline. CDR3: CASSQLVSADTQYF. CDR3 nucleotide sequence: TGCGCCAGCAGCCAACTCGTTTCTGCAGATACGCAGTATTTT.

In its sample, this clonotype is medium-sized (0.01 to 0.1%). V and J are TRBV6-1 and TRBJ2-1; D is unclear. This CDR3 has 13 amino acids. Trimming took off 4 bases at V and 6 bases at J, with 10 bases between the two ends. CDR1 is MNHNS, CDR2 SASEGT, per germline. As DNA, the CDR3 is TGTGCCAGCAGTGCCTACTCGGTCAATGAGCAGTTCTTC. Its translation is CASSAYSVNEQFF.

The chain employs TRBV7-6 and TRBJ2-1; unclear D gene. With the DNA end fitting TRBJ2-7 better, the J assignment may be wrong. The V gene's germline CDR1 is SGHVS and CDR2 FNYEAQ. This CDR3 contains 15 residues. The CDR3 coding sequence is TGTGCCAGCAGCTTAGGTTCGGGCTGGGTTGTCGAGCAGTACTTC. Translation gives CASSLGSGWVVEQYF.

The gene calls are TRBV7-8 and TRBJ2-1, with D perhaps TRBD1 (5 bases). Near its end, the DNA agrees better with TRBJ1-2, so the J call may be wrong. The length of the CDR3 is 14 residues. Germline CDR1 reads SGHVS; CDR2 reads FQNEAQ. CDR3 nucleotides: TGTGCCAGCAGCTCGGGACGGGCGGACTATGGCTACACCTTC. The encoded protein is CASSSGRADYGYTF.

This clonotype has a handful of counts. CDR3 residues: CATSDLGGSGDYEQYF. The CDR3 region has the DNA TGTGCCACCAGTGATTTGGGGGGCTCCGGCGACTACGAGCAGTACTTC. The chain joins TRBV24-1 to TRBJ2-5, with D possibly matching TRBD1 (6 bases). The DNA end is more similar to TRBJ2-7, so the J call may be wrong. The CDR3 totals 16 residues. Germline V gene data show CDR1 as KGHDR and CDR2 as SFDVKD.

This clonotype was picked up a small number of times. This chain links TRBV7-4 with TRBJ1-2; tentatively, D is TRBD1 (5 bases). Trimming removed 1 base from V and 2 bases from J, with 5 bases in between. The CDR3 has 13 amino acids. Germline values: CDR1 SGHVT, CDR2 SQSDAQ. CDR3 nucleotides: TGTGCCAGCAGCTTAGGGGACAACTATGGCTACACCTTC. As protein: CASSLGDNYGYTF.

For this clonotype: The DNA is omitted, as the CDR3 cannot be located on it reliably, and the CDR3 follows TCRdb's listing. This chain connects TRBV14 to TRBJ2-1. The germline gives CDR1 SGHDN, CDR2 FVKESK. The CDR3 numbers 17 amino acids, ends counted. The CDR3 here is CASSQLSLCELWLHLRF.

This clonotype was detected only a few times. The chain carries TRBV7-2 and TRBJ2-3, with 7 bases that match TRBD2. The germline V gene has CDR1 SGHTA and CDR2 FQGNSA. The CDR3 consists of 16 residues. V was pared by 0 bases and J by 3 bases, with 6 bases of the junction left unmatched. The CDR3 region is CASSLARGWMTDTQYF. The CDR3 bases are TGTGCCAGCAGCTTAGCGCGGGGGTGGATGACAGATACGCAGTATTTT.

This clonotype was found a few times. V is TRBV7-2 and J is TRBJ2-4; D unclear. The DNA end favors TRBJ2-5, so the J call may be wrong. Germline loops: CDR1 SGHTA, CDR2 FQGNSA. The CDR3 length is 12 residues. The DNA for the CDR3 is TGTGCCAGCAGCTTATCATCTGAGACCCAGTACTTC. Translating it yields CASSLSSETQYF.

The V gene is TRBV7-9, the J gene TRBJ2-7, with 7 bases aligning to TRBD1. The J call may be faulty, since TRBJ2-1 better matches the DNA end. This CDR3 has 17 amino acids. CDR1 and CDR2 (germline): SEHNR, FQNEAQ (reference sequence). The CDR3 DNA sequence: TGTGCCAGCAGCTTCGGTCGACAGGGATTTTCCTACAATGAGCAGTTCTTC. The encoded protein is CASSFGRQGFSYNEQFF.

The rearrangement joins TRBV7-8 to TRBJ2-7; D remains ambiguous. The CDR3 is 17 amino acids. V lost 4 bases and J 7 bases, leaving 26 bases between the germline ends. The V gene's germline CDR1 is SGHVS and CDR2 FQNEAQ. The CDR3 spells CASSYLAQHGSYNEQYF. CDR3 in DNA: TGTGCCAGCAGCTATCTGGCCCAACATGGTTCCTACAATGAGCAGTACTTC.

As to this clonotype: In this CDR3 the conserved last residue, phenylalanine or tryptophan, is missing, so a read error is likely. The limits of the CDR3 on the DNA are not certain, so only TCRdb's listed CDR3 is given. V is TRBV7-2 and J is TRBJ2-6; the table's D call, TRBD1, was not checked against the DNA. 19 amino acids form the CDR3, both terminal residues included. Germline CDR1 reads SGHTA; CDR2 reads FQGNSA. The CDR3 region is CASSLPTGTGNYNEQFFGP.

The rearrangement links TRBV6-1 to TRBJ1-2, with TRBD1 as a possible D gene (5 bases). Germline assignment: CDR1 MNHNS and CDR2 SASEGT. The CDR3 sequence is 15 residues long. V was cut by 5 bases and J by 4 bases, with 17 bases left in between. The DNA for the CDR3 is TGTGCCAGCAGTCCAAACCGGGACTCCGGCTATGGCTACACCTTC. Its protein is CASSPNRDSGYGYTF.

This clonotype was observed at least ten times. The rearrangement uses TRBV5-4 and TRBJ2-2, with 11 bases lining up with TRBD2. CDR3 size: 16 residues. Germline V gene lookup returns CDR1 SGHNT and CDR2 YYREEE (reference sequence). Losses at the gene ends were 3 bases for V and 4 bases for J; bases not matched to a gene: 5. CDR3 nucleotides: TGTGCCAGCAGCTCGACTACTAGCGGGGGCACCGGGGAGCTGTTTTTT. It specifies CASSSTTSGGTGELFF.

This clonotype was counted many times. V is TRBV27 and J is TRBJ2-2; 9 nucleotides match TRBD1. The CDR3 runs 14 residues. Germline-derived CDR1 and CDR2 are MNHEY and SMNVEV (reference sequence). The ends lost 7 bases at V and 4 bases at J; junction bases unmatched: 4. The CDR3 DNA reads TGTGCCAGCACTGGGACAGGGCCCACCGGGGAGCTGTTTTTT. Protein: CASTGTGPTGELFF.